This TCR beta chain was sequenced for a study of early T cells in non-severe SARS-CoV-2 infection. TCRdb ran MiXCR on the 5' RACE reads and lists one entry per CDR3 protein. This table has tens of thousands of distinct CDR3 sequences, around 3.9% appearing once. Trimming cost V 1 base and J 3 bases; bases outside gene matches: 5. Germline-derived CDR1 and CDR2 are SGHTS and YDEGEE. This CDR3 region has 15 residues. This clonotype was observed many times. The rearrangement joins TRBV5-8 to TRBJ2-3; 7 nucleotides agree with TRBD2. The receptor was isolated from an adult who was a healthcare worker with PCR-confirmed SARS-CoV-2 infection or an uninfected control (not recorded which). Sequenced material: whole blood. The CDR3 spells CASSLSAGRTDTQYF. The CDR3 DNA reads as TGTGCCAGCAGCTTGTCAGCGGGAAGAACAGATACGCAGTATTTT.